The 29 T cell receptor beta chains presented below share a single source sample, sequenced in a study of vaccination effects on CD4 cells after COVID-19. The assay was immunoSEQ multiplex PCR, and TCRdb's table has in-frame clones only and misses some. This sample has about 22,000 clones, with around 75% found just once. With the ViraFEST assay, the study expanded antigen-specific CD4+ T cells using viral peptide pools, then sequenced them. It was after approximately 11 days of culture that CD4+ T cells were isolated. Prior SARS-CoV-2 infection was absent in the vaccine recipients, as shown by negative nucleocapsid antibodies. The antigens of these receptors remain unknown. The source was CD4+ T cells from PBMCs cultured with HCoV-NL63 spike peptides, collected before COVID-19 vaccination. The receptors were gathered from a human donor who received a COVID-19 vaccine.

V is TRBV9 and J is TRBJ2-3; 11 nucleotides line up with TRBD2. Germline CDR1 is SGDLS and CDR2 is YYNGEE. Unmatched junction bases numbered 5, after V lost 3 bases and J lost 2 bases. The CDR3 covers 16 residues. The CDR3 reads CASSAIAGGPTDTQYF. In nucleotides, the CDR3 is TGTGCCAGCAGCGCCATAGCGGGGGGGCCCACAGATACGCAGTATTTT.

This clone occurred a few times. The rearrangement links TRBV10-3 to TRBJ2-1; 7 nucleotides agree with TRBD2. CDR3 length equals 16 residues. Germline CDR1 and CDR2: ENHRY and SYGVKD. The junction had 6 bases not matched to a gene; V was cut back by 4 bases and J by 0 bases. This CDR3 is CAISGLAGRSYNEQFF. CDR3 coding DNA: TGTGCCATCAGTGGGTTAGCGGGCCGCTCCTACAATGAGCAGTTCTTC.

The chain is built from TRBV7-2 and TRBJ2-3; no firm D call. CDR1 and CDR2 (germline): SGHTA, FQGNSA. V was clipped by 2 bases and J by 2 bases, with 11 bases between them. The CDR3 is 15 residues long. The CDR3 here is CASSLYGQTTDTQYF. The CDR3 DNA reads TGTGCCAGCAGCTTATATGGTCAGACCACAGATACGCAGTATTTT.

This clone came up a few times. The rearrangement uses TRBV4-1 and TRBJ2-2; D is uncertain. This CDR3 has 16 residues. CDR1 is MGHRA and CDR2 is YSYEKL in the germline V gene. V lost 6 bases, J lost 4 bases, and 18 bases lay in between. CDR3: CASRPGIGRSTGELFF. DNA for the CDR3: TGCGCCAGCAGACCGGGCATTGGAAGGAGCACCGGGGAGCTGTTTTTT.

The chain has TRBV14 and TRBJ2-3; 11 bases match TRBD1. This CDR3 contains 16 residues. Germline CDR1 is SGHDN and CDR2 is FVKESK. V shed 4 bases, J shed 0 bases, and the junction held 3 bases outside the gene matches. CDR3 in DNA: TGTGCCAGCAGCCCCGGACAGGGGGCGAGCACAGATACGCAGTATTTT. Its translation is CASSPGQGASTDTQYF. The full variable domain, completed using reference TRBV14 and TRBJ2-3, is EAGVTQFPSHSVIEKGQTVTLRCDPISGHDNLYWYRRVMGKEIKFLLHFVKESKQDESGMPNNRFLAERTGGTYSTLKVQPAELEDSGVYFCASSPGQGASTDTQYFGPGTRLTVL.

In nucleotides, the CDR3 is TGTGCCAGCACCCACGGAGGGGAGTTTCCCTACGAGCAGTACTTC. It yields the protein CASTHGGEFPYEQYF. This chain uses TRBV6-6 with TRBJ2-7; TRBD2 is a possible D gene (6 bases). CDR1 is MNHNY and CDR2 is SVGAGI in the germline V gene (reference sequence). The CDR3 is 15 residues long. V was cut by 7 bases and J by 2 bases, with 18 bases left in between.

The chain employs TRBV18 and TRBJ1-1; 9 bases align to TRBD1. The CDR3 has 15 residues. Per germline, CDR1 KGHSH and CDR2 LQKENI. V was pared by 6 bases and J by 2 bases, with 7 bases of the junction left unmatched. The CDR3 sequence is CASSPRTGVNTEAFF. The CDR3 nucleotides are TGTGCCAGCTCCCCTCGGACAGGGGTAAACACTGAAGCTTTCTTT.

V gene TRBV6-4 combines with J gene TRBJ2-6; no clear D gene. This CDR3 has 18 residues. The germline V and J ends were trimmed by 6 bases and 1 base, with 19 bases remaining between them. CDR1 is MRHNA and CDR2 is SNTAGT in the germline V gene. The CDR3 reads CASRPYGDRLSGANVLTF. In DNA form, the CDR3 reads TGTGCCAGCAGACCCTACGGCGATCGGCTTTCTGGGGCCAACGTCCTGACTTTC.

The chain links TRBV18 to TRBJ1-2, with 7 positions matching TRBD1. After removal of 4 bases from V and 3 bases from J, the junction contained 5 bases not matched to a gene. From germline, CDR1 is KGHSH and CDR2 LQKENI. This CDR3 is 14 amino acids long. As DNA, the CDR3 is TGTGCCAGCTCACTACAGGGGAGGGACTATGGCTACACCTTC. Translated: CASSLQGRDYGYTF.

This chain uses TRBV29-1 with TRBJ1-5; D gene uncertain. Trimming shortened V by 4 bases and J by 0 bases, and 7 bases separated the two germline ends. Germline V gives CDR1 SQVTM, CDR2 ANQGSEA. The CDR3 length is 13 residues. The CDR3 bases are TGCAGCGTTGCGGATAATAGCAATCAGCCCCAGCATTTT. Amino acids: CSVADNSNQPQHF.

The V call is TRBV2, the J call TRBJ2-6; 7 positions agree with TRBD2. In germline, CDR1 is SNHLY, CDR2 FYNNEI. The CDR3 totals 15 residues. V lost 7 bases to trimming and J lost 4 bases; unmatched junction nucleotides: 7. The CDR3 region has the DNA TGTGCCAGCACCCTGGGGGGGACCGGGGCCAACGTCCTGACTTTC. Encoded protein: CASTLGGTGANVLTF.

The chain joins TRBV5-8 to TRBJ2-5, with 8 positions matching TRBD1. The V and J ends lost 7 bases and 5 bases, in that order; junction bases with no gene match: 7. The CDR3 runs to 13 residues. Germline assignment: CDR1 SGHTS and CDR2 YDEGEE. In DNA, the CDR3 is TGTGCCAGCGCCAGGGGGCCGGGGGAGACCCAGTACTTC. Protein sequence: CASARGPGETQYF.

The gene calls are TRBV5-4 and TRBJ2-1; 8 nucleotides line up with TRBD1. The V and J ends lost 0 bases and 4 bases, in that order; junction bases with no gene match: 3. CDR1 is SGHNT and CDR2 is YYREEE in the germline V gene (reference sequence). This CDR3 is 15 amino acids long. The CDR3 bases are TGTGCCAGCAGCTTGGGGACAGGGATTTACAATGAGCAGTTCTTC. This sequence encodes CASSLGTGIYNEQFF.

V is TRBV19 and J is TRBJ2-3, with D hard to call. Germline CDR1 is LNHDA and CDR2 is SQIVND (reference sequence). The CDR3 length is 14 residues. V was trimmed by 6 bases and J by 3 bases, leaving 13 bases between them. The CDR3 nucleotides read TGTGCCAGTAGGCAGGTGATTACAACAGATACGCAGTATTTT. Encoded protein: CASRQVITTDTQYF.

The gene calls are TRBV9 and TRBJ2-5; D not resolved. The CDR3 runs 13 residues. The germline V and J ends were trimmed by 4 bases and 0 bases, with 7 bases remaining between them. Germline V CDR1 and CDR2: SGDLS, YYNGEE. For the CDR3, the DNA is TGTGCCAGCAGCATCCGGGACCAAGAGACCCAGTACTTC. Encoded protein: CASSIRDQETQYF.

The chain recombines TRBV5-6 with TRBJ2-2; TRBD2 matches at 9 bases. CDR1 and CDR2 (germline): SGHDT, YYEEEE. V shed 3 bases, J shed 2 bases, and the junction held 5 bases outside the gene matches. This CDR3 region has 16 residues. CDR3 sequence: CASSSQTSGNTGELFF. CDR3 DNA: TGTGCCAGCAGCTCACAGACTAGCGGCAACACCGGGGAGCTGTTTTTT.

The J gene is TRBJ2-2, the V gene TRBV27, with a possible D match to TRBD1 (6 bases). The V end lost 2 bases, the J end lost 8 bases, and 12 bases lay between the germline ends. Germline V gene data show CDR1 as MNHEY and CDR2 as SMNVEV (reference sequence). CDR3 length equals 14 residues. The DNA for the CDR3 is TGTGCCAGCAGTTTAGTCAGGGGCAGGGGGGAGCTGTTTTTT. This sequence encodes CASSLVRGRGELFF.

The chain recombines TRBV18 with TRBJ2-7, with 9 nucleotides matching TRBD1. The CDR3 length is 14 residues. CDR1 is KGHSH, CDR2 LQKENI, per germline. The junction had 1 base not matched to a gene; V was cut back by 3 bases and J by 1 base. The CDR3 reads CASSPGQGSYEQYF. The CDR3 coding sequence is TGTGCCAGCTCACCCGGACAGGGGTCCTACGAGCAGTACTTC.

This clone came up once. The CDR3 DNA sequence: TGTGCCAGCAGCGTGGGGCGGTCGTTAGGGTGGGAGACCCAGTACTTC. Encoded protein: CASSVGRSLGWETQYF. The chain recombines TRBV5-6 with TRBJ2-5; tentatively, D is TRBD1 (5 bases). In germline, CDR1 is SGHDT, CDR2 YYEEEE. The CDR3 is 16 residues long. V was trimmed by 4 bases and J by 5 bases, leaving 21 bases between them.

The chain employs TRBV2 and TRBJ1-5; TRBD1 matches 8 bases. CDR3 size: 15 residues. Germline assignment: CDR1 SNHLY and CDR2 FYNNEI. V lost 6 bases, J lost 6 bases, and 10 bases stayed unmatched. The CDR3 coding sequence is TGTGCCAGCAGACCACACAGGGGGAAGGGTCAGCCCCAGCATTTT. Protein: CASRPHRGKGQPQHF.

The gene calls are TRBV4-2 and TRBJ2-7; a weak D match, TRBD1 (6 bases). Germline V gene sequence: CDR1 LGHNA, CDR2 YNFKEQ. The CDR3 loop spans 15 amino acids. V lost 4 bases, J lost 7 bases, and 20 bases lay in between. This CDR3 is CASSLLAGQIKEQYF. The CDR3 DNA is TGTGCCAGCAGCCTACTGGCAGGACAGATCAAAGAGCAGTACTTC.

V usage is TRBV3-1 (or the pseudogene TRBV3-2) and J usage is TRBJ1-5, with 7 positions matching TRBD1. The germline V gene encodes CDR1 LGHDT and CDR2 YNNKEL (reference sequence). Trimming took 1 base from V and 2 from J; bases not matched to a gene: 5. The CDR3 runs 16 residues. CDR3 in amino acids: CASSQGPGTGNQPQHF. The CDR3 DNA is TGTGCCAGCAGCCAAGGGCCTGGGACAGGCAATCAGCCCCAGCATTTT.

The count of this clone is one. The chain couples TRBV9 to TRBJ2-2; 14 bases are a match to TRBD2. J lost 3 bases, V lost 5 bases, and 6 bases had no gene match. Germline V gene sequence: CDR1 SGDLS, CDR2 YYNGEE. The CDR3 is 17 residues long. The CDR3 coding sequence is TGTGCCAGCAGATCGACTAGCGGGGGGGCCCACACCGGGGAGCTGTTTTTT. As protein: CASRSTSGGAHTGELFF.

In this sample, this clone turned up a few times. As DNA, the CDR3 is TGCGCCAGCAGCTTGGAGCTGAGCTCTCAAGAGACCCAGTACTTC. Translation: CASSLELSSQETQYF. The V gene is TRBV5-1, the J gene TRBJ2-5; D is undetermined. Germline assignment: CDR1 SGHRS and CDR2 YFSETQ. The germline V and J ends were trimmed by 0 bases and 2 bases, with 11 bases remaining between them. This CDR3 comprises 15 residues.

The genes are TRBV27 and TRBJ1-4, with 7 bases identical to TRBD1. This CDR3 is 15 amino acids long. Germline CDR1 and CDR2: MNHEY and SMNVEV (reference sequence). With V trimmed by 4 bases and J by 8 bases, 10 bases remained unmatched. The DNA for the CDR3 is TGTGCCAGCAGTTCCCGAGGCAGGGGGTACGAAAAACTGTTTTTT. Residues: CASSSRGRGYEKLFF.

V and J are TRBV14 and TRBJ2-7; D may match TRBD1 or TRBD2 (5 bases each). The germline gives CDR1 SGHDN, CDR2 FVKESK. This CDR3 region has 14 residues. V was cut by 4 bases and J by 0 bases, with 10 bases left in between. This CDR3 reads CASSRQGRSYEQYF. CDR3 bases: TGTGCCAGCAGCCGCCAGGGACGCTCCTACGAGCAGTACTTC.

This chain uses TRBV7-2 with TRBJ2-1; D may be TRBD2 (7 bases). V was pared by 1 base and J by 7 bases, with 17 bases between. This CDR3 contains 16 residues. CDR1 SGHTA and CDR2 FQGNSA come from the germline V gene. The CDR3 sequence: CASSLVAGAPWNEQFF. CDR3 DNA sequence: TGTGCCAGCAGCTTAGTCGCGGGGGCCCCCTGGAATGAGCAGTTCTTC.

This clone has just a few counts. The genes are TRBV7-6 and TRBJ2-2, with D maybe TRBD2 (5 bases). V lost 3 bases and J 0 bases, leaving 8 bases between the germline ends. The germline gives CDR1 SGHVS, CDR2 FNYEAQ. This CDR3 has 15 amino acids. The CDR3 nucleotides are TGTGCCAGCAGCTTTACGGGGACGAACACCGGGGAGCTGTTTTTT. Its protein product is CASSFTGTNTGELFF.

This clone has just one count. The chain carries TRBV2 and TRBJ2-1; the D gene is possibly TRBD1 (5 bases). The germline V gene has CDR1 SNHLY and CDR2 FYNNEI. The CDR3 contains 14 residues. The V end lost 5 bases, the J end lost 10 bases, and 18 bases lay between the germline ends. The CDR3 sequence: CASSSNPQGGEQFF. In nucleotides, the CDR3 is TGTGCCAGCAGTTCAAACCCCCAGGGTGGCGAGCAGTTCTTC.